This TCR beta chain appears in the sequencing data of a study of blood T cell repertoires in COVID-19. Patients at the Seattle site were enrolled during active infection and followed longitudinally. Authors' analysis steps: The authors estimated nucleated cell counts from reference gene primer amplification. TCRdb's table, derived via immunoSEQ multiplex PCR, lists solely in-frame clones and lacks some. V, J and clone size are those of that table, while D and trimming were read from the DNA. Of 220,000 or so clones in the sample, roughly 92% were seen once. CDR3 length equals 15 residues. CDR1 and CDR2 from the germline V gene are SGDLS and YYNGEE. Between the trimmed V and J ends, which lost 4 bases and 1 base, there was a span of 11 bases. As concerns this clone: The sample has other DNA sequences that encode this CDR3 too.

Sequenced: peripheral blood. The chain carries TRBV9 and TRBJ1-4; D is uncertain. The receptor was isolated from a man between 60 and 70 years old with COVID-19, enrolled during active disease. The CDR3 DNA sequence: TGTGCCAGCAGCCCGAGACAAGGAACTAATGAAAAACTGTTTTTT. This encodes CASSPRQGTNEKLFF.